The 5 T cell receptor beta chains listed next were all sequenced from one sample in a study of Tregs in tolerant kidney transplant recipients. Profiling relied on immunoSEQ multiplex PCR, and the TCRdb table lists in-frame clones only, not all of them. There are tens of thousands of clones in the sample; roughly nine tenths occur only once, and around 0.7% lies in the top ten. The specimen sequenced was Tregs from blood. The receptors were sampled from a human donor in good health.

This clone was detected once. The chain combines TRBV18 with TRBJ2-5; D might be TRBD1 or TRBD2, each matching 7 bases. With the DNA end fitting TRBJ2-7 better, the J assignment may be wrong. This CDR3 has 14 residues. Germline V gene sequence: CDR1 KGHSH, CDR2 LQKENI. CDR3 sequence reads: CASSPRGRGGEQYF. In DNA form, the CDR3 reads TGTGCCAGCTCACCAAGAGGCAGGGGGGGCGAGCAGTACTTC.

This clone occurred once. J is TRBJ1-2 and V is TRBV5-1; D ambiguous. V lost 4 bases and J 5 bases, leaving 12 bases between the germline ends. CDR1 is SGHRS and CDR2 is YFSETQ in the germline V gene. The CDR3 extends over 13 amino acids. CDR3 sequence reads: CASSTEGKYGYTF. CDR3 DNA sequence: TGCGCCAGCAGCACCGAAGGGAAGTATGGCTACACCTTC.

The CDR3 DNA reads TGTGCCAGCAGCTTTAGACAGACTAATGAAAAACTGTTTTTT. Amino acid sequence: CASSFRQTNEKLFF. The J gene is TRBJ1-4, the V gene TRBV5-6; tentatively, D is TRBD1 (5 bases). This CDR3 region has 14 residues. Germline lookup yields CDR1 SGHDT and CDR2 YYEEEE. The V end lost 2 bases, the J end lost 2 bases, and 7 bases lay between the germline ends.

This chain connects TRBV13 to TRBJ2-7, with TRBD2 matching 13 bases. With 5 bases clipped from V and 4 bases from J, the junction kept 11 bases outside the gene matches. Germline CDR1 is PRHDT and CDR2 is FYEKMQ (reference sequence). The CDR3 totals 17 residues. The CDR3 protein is CASSPPTGTSGVYEQYF. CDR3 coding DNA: TGTGCCAGCAGCCCACCGACCGGGACTAGCGGGGTGTACGAGCAGTACTTC. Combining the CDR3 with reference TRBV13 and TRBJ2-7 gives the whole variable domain AAGVIQSPRHLIKEKRETATLKCYPIPRHDTVYWYQQGPGQDPQFLISFYEKMQSDKGSIPDRFSAQQFSDYHSELNMSSLELGDSALYFCASSPPTGTSGVYEQYFGPGTRLTVT.

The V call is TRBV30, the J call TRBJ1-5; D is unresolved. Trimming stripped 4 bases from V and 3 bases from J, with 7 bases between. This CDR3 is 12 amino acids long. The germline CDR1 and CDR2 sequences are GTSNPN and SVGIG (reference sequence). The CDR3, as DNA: TGTGCCTGGAAAGGGATCAATCAGCCCCAGCATTTT. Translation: CAWKGINQPQHF. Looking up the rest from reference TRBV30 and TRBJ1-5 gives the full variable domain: SQTIHQWPATLVQPVGSPLSLECTVEGTSNPNLYWYRQAAGRGLQLLFYSVGIGQISSEVPQNLSASRPQDRQFILSSKKLLLSDSGFYLCAWKGINQPQHFGDGTRLSIL.